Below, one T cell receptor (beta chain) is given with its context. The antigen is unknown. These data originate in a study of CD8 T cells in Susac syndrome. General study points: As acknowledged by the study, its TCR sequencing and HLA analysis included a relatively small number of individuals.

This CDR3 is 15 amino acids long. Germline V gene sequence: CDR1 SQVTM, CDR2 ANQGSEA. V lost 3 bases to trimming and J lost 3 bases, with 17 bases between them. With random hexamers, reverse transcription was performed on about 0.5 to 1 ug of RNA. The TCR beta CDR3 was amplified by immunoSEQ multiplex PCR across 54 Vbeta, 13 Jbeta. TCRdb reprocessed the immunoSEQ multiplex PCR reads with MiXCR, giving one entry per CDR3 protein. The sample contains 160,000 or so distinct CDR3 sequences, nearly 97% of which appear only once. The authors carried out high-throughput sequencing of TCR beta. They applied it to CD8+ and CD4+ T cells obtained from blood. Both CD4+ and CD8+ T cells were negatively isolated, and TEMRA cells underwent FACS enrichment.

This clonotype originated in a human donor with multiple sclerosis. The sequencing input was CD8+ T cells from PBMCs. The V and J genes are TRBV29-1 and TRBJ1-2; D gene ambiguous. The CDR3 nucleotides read TGCAGCGTTGATTCGTACGGCAATGGGGACTATGGCTACACCTTC. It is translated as CSVDSYGNGDYGYTF. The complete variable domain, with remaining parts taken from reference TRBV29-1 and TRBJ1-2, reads SAVISQKPSRDICQRGTSLTIQCQVDSQVTMMFWYRQQPGQSLTLIATANQGSEATYESGFVIDKFPISRPNLTFSTLTVSNMSPEDSSIYLCSVDSYGNGDYGYTFGSGTRLTVV.